The 15 T cell receptor beta chains below come from one sample, sequenced in a study of OX40 agonist ivuxolimab in advanced cancers. TCRdb keeps only in-frame clones here, not all; method: immunoSEQ multiplex PCR. The table has about 54,000 clones, 84% seen once. The specimen comprised CD4+ or CD8+ T cells sorted from blood, sampled in a trial of the OX40 agonist ivuxolimab. These receptors were collected from an adult with an advanced solid tumor such as melanoma, head and neck, liver or kidney cancer.

This clone was seen a single time. J is TRBJ2-7 and V is TRBV5-1; 8 nucleotides match TRBD1. CDR1 and CDR2 from the germline V gene are SGHRS and YFSETQ. The V segment lost 3 bases and the J segment 3 bases; nucleotides outside the gene matches: 11. This CDR3 has 16 residues. The chain's CDR3 is CASSSGSGTGYYEQYF. In DNA form, the CDR3 reads TGCGCCAGCAGCTCAGGCTCCGGGACAGGCTACTACGAGCAGTACTTC.

The rearrangement links TRBV5-1 to TRBJ2-5, with TRBD1 as a possible D gene (7 bases). There are 16 residues in the CDR3. The V end lost 1 base, the J end lost 2 bases, and 15 bases lay between the germline ends. The germline V gene has CDR1 SGHRS and CDR2 YFSETQ. The DNA of the CDR3 is TGCGCCAGCAGCTTGTATTCAGGGGGGACGCAAGAGACCCAGTACTTC. Translation gives CASSLYSGGTQETQYF.

The J gene is TRBJ1-2, the V gene TRBV7-9, with D possibly matching TRBD1 (5 bases). Trimming cost V 7 bases and J 6 bases, with 21 bases left between them. Germline V gene sequence: CDR1 SEHNR, CDR2 FQNEAQ (reference sequence). This CDR3 has 15 amino acids. The CDR3 protein is CASILPMGGRDGYTF. CDR3 nucleotide sequence: TGTGCCAGCATCCTACCGATGGGGGGACGTGATGGCTACACCTTC. Complete variable domain (other parts from reference TRBV7-9 and TRBJ1-2): DTGVSQNPRHKITKRGQNVTFRCDPISEHNRLYWYRQTLGQGPEFLTYFQNEAQLEKSRLLSDRFSAERPKGSFSTLEIQRTEQGDSAMYLCASILPMGGRDGYTFGSGTRLTVV.

This clone was picked up a small number of times. The V gene is TRBV5-1, the J gene TRBJ1-1; the match to TRBD1 covers 11 bases. The CDR3 length is 18 residues. CDR1 and CDR2 from the germline V gene are SGHRS and YFSETQ. V lost 7 bases, J lost 2 bases, and 16 bases stayed unmatched. CDR3 residues: CASSLGRGTGGANTEAFF. DNA of the CDR3: TGCGCCAGCTCCCTCGGGCGCGGGACAGGGGGGGCAAACACTGAAGCTTTCTTT.

The chain carries TRBV6-5 and TRBJ2-7, with a weak D call TRBD1 (6 bases). Per the germline V gene, CDR1 is MNHEY and CDR2 is SVGAGI. The ends were cut back, 6 bases at V and 2 bases at J, with 17 bases in the middle. The CDR3 runs 15 residues. CDR3 nucleotide sequence: TGTGCCAGCAGCCCTAGCCCGACAGGCCCCTACGAGCAGTACTTC. Translated, it gives CASSPSPTGPYEQYF.

This clone was detected a few times. V is TRBV15 and J is TRBJ2-1; D is perhaps TRBD1 (5 bases). Germline values: CDR1 LNHNV, CDR2 YYDKDF (reference sequence). V was shortened by 5 bases and J by 6 bases, with 14 bases between the two germline ends. There are 14 residues in the CDR3. The chain's CDR3 is CATSPQGTRNEQFF. DNA for the CDR3: TGTGCCACCAGCCCGCAGGGAACGCGCAATGAGCAGTTCTTC.

This clone was seen more than once but under ten times. The chain has TRBV18 and TRBJ1-2, with no clear D. V lost 2 bases, J lost 5 bases, and 9 bases lay in between. The CDR3 loop spans 13 amino acids. Germline V gives CDR1 KGHSH, CDR2 LQKENI. CDR3 coding DNA: TGTGCCAGCTCACCAGGGGTCCAGTATGGCTACACCTTC. Translation: CASSPGVQYGYTF.

The chain is built from TRBV10-3 and TRBJ2-1; 10 bases align to TRBD1. Germline trimming cut 1 base from V and 5 bases from J; bases unmatched to any gene: 2. The CDR3 runs 15 residues. Germline V CDR1 and CDR2: ENHRY, SYGVKD. The CDR3 region is CAISEWGTGDNEQFF. DNA of the CDR3: TGTGCCATCAGTGAGTGGGGGACAGGGGACAATGAGCAGTTCTTC.

In DNA, the CDR3 is TGTGCCAGCAGCTCCGGGACAGGGCTCGACGAGCAGTACTTC. Its protein product is CASSSGTGLDEQYF. This chain links TRBV7-8 with TRBJ2-7, with 9 bases fitting TRBD1. From germline, CDR1 is SGHVS and CDR2 FQNEAQ. V was clipped by 4 bases and J by 5 bases; unmatched bases: 6. The CDR3 sequence is 14 residues long.

The chain joins TRBV28 to TRBJ1-1; D perhaps matches TRBD1 (6 bases). The CDR3 is 12 amino acids. Germline values: CDR1 MDHEN, CDR2 SYDVKM. V was cut by 10 bases and J by 8 bases, with 17 bases left in between. The CDR3 is CATFVLGAEAFF. The CDR3 DNA is TGTGCCACCTTTGTTTTGGGGGCGGAAGCTTTCTTT. The whole variable domain, remainder taken from reference TRBV28 and TRBJ1-1, is DVKVTQSSRYLVKRTGEKVFLECVQDMDHENMFWYRQDPGLGLRLIYFSYDVKMKEKGDIPEGYSVSREKKERFSLILESASTNQTSMYLCATFVLGAEAFFGQGTRLTVV.

The rearrangement uses TRBV21-1 and TRBJ2-7. TRBV21-1 is termed a pseudogene. The CDR3 runs 11 residues. The CDR3 DNA reads as TGTGCCAGCTGCTGGGACTACGAGCAGTACTTC. Translated, it gives CASCWDYEQYF.

The sample holds one count of this clone. This chain links TRBV5-6 with TRBJ2-2; D is perhaps TRBD1 (6 bases). The CDR3 consists of 14 residues. V lost 4 bases and J 2 bases, leaving 9 bases between the germline ends. CDR1 and CDR2 (germline): SGHDT, YYEEEE. CDR3 in amino acids: CASSPTGNTGELFF. The CDR3 DNA reads TGTGCCAGCAGCCCGACAGGAAACACCGGGGAGCTGTTTTTT.

V is TRBV6-6 and J is TRBJ2-2, with D possibly matching TRBD1 (5 bases). Germline-derived CDR1 and CDR2 are MNHNY and SVGAGI (reference sequence). This CDR3 spans 15 amino acids. Trimming took off 5 bases at V and 6 bases at J, with 16 bases between the two ends. This chain's CDR3 is CASSPGGRVAGELFF. The CDR3 DNA reads TGTGCCAGCAGTCCGGGCGGCAGGGTGGCCGGGGAGCTGTTTTTT.

The gene calls are TRBV6-6 and TRBJ2-3; 7 bases are a match to TRBD2. The V gene's germline CDR1 is MNHNY and CDR2 SVGAGI (reference sequence). The CDR3 spans 14 residues. Trimming took 6 bases from V and 3 from J; bases not matched to a gene: 6. CDR3: CASRLAAATDTQYF. As DNA, the CDR3 is TGTGCCAGCAGGCTAGCGGCGGCGACAGATACGCAGTATTTT.

This chain connects TRBV9 to TRBJ2-3; the match to TRBD2 covers 9 bases. CDR1 is SGDLS and CDR2 is YYNGEE in the germline V gene. J gave up 0 bases and V 3 bases, and 5 bases lay outside the gene matches. The CDR3 is made up of 16 amino acids. The CDR3 protein is CASSAQRGDSTDTQYF. CDR3 sequence (DNA): TGTGCCAGCAGCGCCCAGCGGGGGGATAGCACAGATACGCAGTATTTT.